The rows below give T cell receptor beta chains drawn from one sample of a study of blood T cell repertoires in COVID-19. Using immunoSEQ multiplex PCR, the repertoire was profiled, and TCRdb retains in-frame clones only, with some absent. Seen here are 300,000 to 450,000 clones, roughly 85% observed once, and the top ten hold around 3.4%. Sequences were obtained from peripheral blood. These receptors came from a woman aged 18-30 years with acute or convalescent COVID-19. CDR3s leave out the opening cysteine and the closing phenylalanine or tryptophan.

j_call: TRBJ2-5; v_call: TRBV3-1/TRBV3-2; cdr3_aa: ASSQEASGGIGETQY
j_call: TRBJ1-1; v_call: TRBV6-5; cdr3_aa: ASSYRGRAF
j_call: TRBJ1-3; v_call: TRBV3-1/TRBV3-2; cdr3_aa: ASSQRSGSGNTIY
j_call: TRBJ1-2; v_call: TRBV9; cdr3_aa: ASSRYRAGYT
j_call: TRBJ2-7; v_call: TRBV6-5; cdr3_aa: ASGTIEQY
j_call: TRBJ2-7; v_call: TRBV4-2; cdr3_aa: ASSPNPGLAGVHEQY
j_call: TRBJ2-3; v_call: TRBV29-1; cdr3_aa: SGGQGVLRTDTQY
j_call: TRBJ2-1; v_call: TRBV24-1; cdr3_aa: ATSDMPGQGSIGNEQF
j_call: TRBJ2-6; v_call: TRBV7-2; cdr3_aa: ASSGRQGAGANVLT
j_call: TRBJ1-2; v_call: TRBV7-2; cdr3_aa: ASSAAAQGSGYT
j_call: TRBJ2-3; v_call: TRBV6-4; cdr3_aa: ASKGTVASTDTQY
j_call: TRBJ2-3; v_call: TRBV24-1; cdr3_aa: ATSPGTGRQDTQY
j_call: TRBJ1-3; v_call: TRBV6-6; cdr3_aa: ASRPLRGNTIY
j_call: TRBJ2-7; v_call: TRBV5-1; cdr3_aa: ASSLTVIAGRLIDEQY
j_call: TRBJ2-2; v_call: TRBV6-5; cdr3_aa: ASGRGANTGELF
j_call: TRBJ1-5; v_call: TRBV7-9; cdr3_aa: ASSSTGLIQPQH
j_call: TRBJ2-1; v_call: TRBV3-1/TRBV3-2; cdr3_aa: ASSQDGSAGPPNNEQF
j_call: TRBJ1-1; v_call: TRBV7-9; cdr3_aa: ASSGVGNTEAF
j_call: TRBJ2-1; v_call: TRBV27; cdr3_aa: ASSPGTGTYNEQF
j_call: TRBJ2-7; v_call: TRBV6-1; cdr3_aa: ASSEGHGQGLYEQY
j_call: TRBJ1-1; v_call: TRBV12-5; cdr3_aa: ASGLVHPNTEAF
j_call: TRBJ1-5; v_call: TRBV15; cdr3_aa: ATSRPVSNQPQH
j_call: TRBJ2-1; v_call: TRBV28; cdr3_aa: ASSSAGLAGENEQF
j_call: TRBJ2-7; v_call: TRBV30; cdr3_aa: AWSYRDTGASYEQY
j_call: TRBJ1-1; v_call: TRBV4-2; cdr3_aa: ASSQDRRGTEAF
j_call: TRBJ1-1; v_call: TRBV2; cdr3_aa: ASSDRDRGEAF
j_call: TRBJ2-6; v_call: TRBV15; cdr3_aa: ATSSPMGQSSGANVLT
j_call: TRBJ2-7; v_call: TRBV19; cdr3_aa: ASSDSSGPYEQY
j_call: TRBJ2-2; v_call: TRBV27; cdr3_aa: ASSLLTGGTGELF
j_call: TRBJ2-7; v_call: TRBV6-1; cdr3_aa: ASSERGLSYEQY
j_call: TRBJ1-2; v_call: TRBV28; cdr3_aa: ASTGQGVIVDYGYT
j_call: TRBJ2-5; v_call: TRBV6-1; cdr3_aa: ASSAPRFGGAQETQY
j_call: TRBJ2-1; v_call: TRBV4-2; cdr3_aa: ASRAYSGSEREQF
j_call: TRBJ2-7; v_call: TRBV28; cdr3_aa: ASISQGQEKTYEQY
j_call: TRBJ1-3; v_call: TRBV7-2; cdr3_aa: ASSSAGRNTIY
j_call: TRBJ2-2; v_call: TRBV18; cdr3_aa: ASHETGMNTGELF
j_call: TRBJ1-6; v_call: TRBV19; cdr3_aa: ASSIVGQGNSPLH
j_call: TRBJ1-3; v_call: TRBV24-1; cdr3_aa: ATSDSRGSGNTIY
j_call: TRBJ2-5; v_call: TRBV7-3; cdr3_aa: ASSRGRDETGWETQY
j_call: TRBJ2-1; v_call: TRBV6-6; cdr3_aa: ASTEAGGLESEQF
j_call: TRBJ2-5; v_call: TRBV7-2; cdr3_aa: ASSLVQGRETQY
j_call: TRBJ2-2; v_call: TRBV7-3; cdr3_aa: ASSLMGQGITGELF
j_call: TRBJ1-4; v_call: TRBV6-1; cdr3_aa: ASSDVPGQGNEKLF
j_call: TRBJ1-2; v_call: TRBV19; cdr3_aa: ATGQGSGGYGYT
j_call: TRBJ2-4; v_call: TRBV4-2; cdr3_aa: ASSQEEDIQY
j_call: TRBJ2-7; v_call: TRBV18; cdr3_aa: ASSQGQVSYEQY
j_call: TRBJ2-1; v_call: TRBV4-2; cdr3_aa: ASSRATGGFSGEQF
j_call: TRBJ2-4; v_call: TRBV19; cdr3_aa: ASSSPKPNHKNIQY
j_call: TRBJ1-6; v_call: TRBV30; cdr3_aa: ACPRGEGGSYNSPLH
j_call: TRBJ1-2; v_call: TRBV5-4; cdr3_aa: ASSFQTGNYGYT
j_call: TRBJ2-5; v_call: TRBV19; cdr3_aa: ASSSGAGTGGETQY
j_call: TRBJ1-1; v_call: TRBV12-2; cdr3_aa: ASRLGADRGGTEAF
j_call: TRBJ2-1; v_call: TRBV3-1/TRBV3-2; cdr3_aa: ASSQERGLAGDRANEQF
j_call: TRBJ1-2; v_call: TRBV6-5; cdr3_aa: ASSYGTVYGYT
j_call: TRBJ2-7; v_call: TRBV6-5; cdr3_aa: ASSSADYEQY
j_call: TRBJ2-1; v_call: TRBV15; cdr3_aa: ATSRPGGSYNEQF
j_call: TRBJ2-7; v_call: TRBV28; cdr3_aa: ASSLGWERAREQY
j_call: TRBJ2-7; v_call: TRBV28; cdr3_aa: ASSFPGTGDHEQY
j_call: TRBJ2-2; v_call: TRBV5-1; cdr3_aa: AITGTGELF